This T cell receptor beta chain was sequenced in a study of shared clonotypes between healthy human individuals. The table came from immunoSEQ multiplex PCR; TCRdb's copy has only in-frame clones and leaves some out. The data contain 2 million to 3 million clones, 93% of them singletons. This CDR3 has 15 residues. Trimming cost V 4 bases and J 8 bases; bases outside gene matches: 13. Germline CDR1 is MDHEN and CDR2 is SYDVKM. The clonotype originates from a man aged 18-30 years in good health. Some clones in this sample may be carry-over from other donors' samples. V gene TRBV28 combines with J gene TRBJ1-2; 7 nucleotides align to TRBD1. The sequenced material came from naive CD4+ T cells from PBMCs. Subset indicated: CD45RA+ positively selected. This CDR3 reads CASSSPYHRGGGYTF. CDR3 coding DNA: TGTGCCAGCAGTTCCCCCTATCACAGGGGAGGCGGCTACACCTTC.